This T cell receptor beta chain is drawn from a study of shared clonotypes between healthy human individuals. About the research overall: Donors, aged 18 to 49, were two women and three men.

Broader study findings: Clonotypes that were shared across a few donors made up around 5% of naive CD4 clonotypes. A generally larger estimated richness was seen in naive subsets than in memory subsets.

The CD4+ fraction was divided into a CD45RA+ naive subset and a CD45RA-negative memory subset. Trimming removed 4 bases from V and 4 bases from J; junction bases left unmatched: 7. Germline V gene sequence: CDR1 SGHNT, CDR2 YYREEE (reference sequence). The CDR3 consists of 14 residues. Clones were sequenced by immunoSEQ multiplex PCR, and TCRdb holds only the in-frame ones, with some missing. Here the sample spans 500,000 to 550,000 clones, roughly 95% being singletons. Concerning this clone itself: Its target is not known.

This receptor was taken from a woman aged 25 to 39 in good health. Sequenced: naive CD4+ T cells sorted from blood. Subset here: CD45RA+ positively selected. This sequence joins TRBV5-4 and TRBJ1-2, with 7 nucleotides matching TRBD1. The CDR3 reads CASSPTGVAYGYTF. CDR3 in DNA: TGTGCCAGCAGCCCAACAGGGGTGGCCTATGGCTACACCTTC.